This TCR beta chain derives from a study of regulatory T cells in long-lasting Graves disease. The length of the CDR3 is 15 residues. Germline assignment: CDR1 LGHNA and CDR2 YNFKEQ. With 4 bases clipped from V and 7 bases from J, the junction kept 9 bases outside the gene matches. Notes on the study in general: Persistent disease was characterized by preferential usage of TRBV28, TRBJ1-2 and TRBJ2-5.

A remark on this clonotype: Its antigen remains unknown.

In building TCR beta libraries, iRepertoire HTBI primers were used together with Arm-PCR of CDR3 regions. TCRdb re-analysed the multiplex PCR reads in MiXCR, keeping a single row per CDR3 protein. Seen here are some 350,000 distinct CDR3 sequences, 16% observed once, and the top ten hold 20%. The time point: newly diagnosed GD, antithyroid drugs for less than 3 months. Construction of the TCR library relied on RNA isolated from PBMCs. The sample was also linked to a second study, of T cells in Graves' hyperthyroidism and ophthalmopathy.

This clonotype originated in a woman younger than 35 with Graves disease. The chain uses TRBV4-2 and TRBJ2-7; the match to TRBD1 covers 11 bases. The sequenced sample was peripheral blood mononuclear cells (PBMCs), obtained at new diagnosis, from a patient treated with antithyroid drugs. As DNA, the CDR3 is TGTGCCAGCAGCCGTTTCGGACAGGGGGCTGGGGAGCAGTACTTC. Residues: CASSRFGQGAGEQYF.